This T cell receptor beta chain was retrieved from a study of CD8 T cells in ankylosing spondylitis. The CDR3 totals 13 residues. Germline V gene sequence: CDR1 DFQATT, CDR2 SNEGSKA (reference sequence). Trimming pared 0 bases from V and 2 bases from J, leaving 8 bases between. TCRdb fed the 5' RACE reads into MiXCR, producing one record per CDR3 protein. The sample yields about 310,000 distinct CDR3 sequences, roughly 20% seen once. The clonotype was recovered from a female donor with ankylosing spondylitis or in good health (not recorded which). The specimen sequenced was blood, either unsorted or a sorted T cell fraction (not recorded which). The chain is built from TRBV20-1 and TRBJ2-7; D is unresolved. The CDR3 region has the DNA TGCAGTGCTAGAGATACAGCTGCCTACGAGCAGTACTTC. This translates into CSARDTAAYEQYF.